This T cell receptor (beta chain) was profiled in a study of blood T cells in healthy people across ages. As concerns this clonotype: A much larger clone lies one base from this, so it may be a read error.

V was cut by 5 bases and J by 4 bases, with 9 bases left in between. This CDR3 has 12 amino acids. The germline gives CDR1 SGHTA, CDR2 FQGNSA. Together with a sample-barcoded 5' primer, a J-beta primer mix was included in a second PCR lasting about 7 to 11 cycles. Every single cDNA molecule received a tag from a template-switch adaptor with 12 random nucleotides. There were at least 3 million CDR3-containing paired-end reads obtained from each sample. MiXCR was run by TCRdb on the 5' RACE reads, yielding one entry per CDR3 protein. The sample consists of approximately 2,000,000 distinct CDR3 sequences, 30% to 40% of them appearing once.

This clonotype was sampled from a human donor in good health. The rearrangement joins TRBV7-2 to TRBJ2-7; D remains unclear. The sample consisted of blood. CDR3 sequence (DNA): TGTGCCAGCAGCCGATTCGGGTACGAGCAGTACTTC. Protein: CASSRFGYEQYF.